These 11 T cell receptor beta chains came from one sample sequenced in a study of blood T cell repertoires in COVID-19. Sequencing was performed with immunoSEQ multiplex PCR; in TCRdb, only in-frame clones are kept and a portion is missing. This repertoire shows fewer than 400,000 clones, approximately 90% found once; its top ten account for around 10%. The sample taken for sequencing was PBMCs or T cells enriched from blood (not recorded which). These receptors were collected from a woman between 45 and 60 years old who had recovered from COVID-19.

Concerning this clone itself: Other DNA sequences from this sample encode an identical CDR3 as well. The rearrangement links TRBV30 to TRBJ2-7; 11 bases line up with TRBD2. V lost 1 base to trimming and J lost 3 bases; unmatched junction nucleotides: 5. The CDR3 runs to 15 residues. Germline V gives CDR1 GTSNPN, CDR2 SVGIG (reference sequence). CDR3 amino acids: CAWSASGTSGYEQYF. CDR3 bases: TGTGCCTGGAGTGCATCCGGGACTAGCGGCTACGAGCAGTACTTC. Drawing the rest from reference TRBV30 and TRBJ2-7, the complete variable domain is SQTIHQWPATLVQPVGSPLSLECTVEGTSNPNLYWYRQAAGRGLQLLFYSVGIGQISSEVPQNLSASRPQDRQFILSSKKLLLSDSGFYLCAWSASGTSGYEQYFGPGTRLTVT.

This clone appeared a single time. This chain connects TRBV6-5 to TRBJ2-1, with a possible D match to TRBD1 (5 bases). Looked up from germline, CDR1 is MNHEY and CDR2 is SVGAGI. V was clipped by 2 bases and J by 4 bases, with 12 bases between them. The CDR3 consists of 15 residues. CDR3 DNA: TGTGCCAGCAGTTACCGCGGACAAATTTACAATGAGCAGTTCTTC. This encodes CASSYRGQIYNEQFF.

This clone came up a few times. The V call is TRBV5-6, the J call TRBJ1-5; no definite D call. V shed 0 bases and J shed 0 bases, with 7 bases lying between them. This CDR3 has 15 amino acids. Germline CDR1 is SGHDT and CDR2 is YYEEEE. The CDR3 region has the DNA TGTGCCAGCAGCTTGGGTCAGTATAGCAATCAGCCCCAGCATTTT. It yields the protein CASSLGQYSNQPQHF.

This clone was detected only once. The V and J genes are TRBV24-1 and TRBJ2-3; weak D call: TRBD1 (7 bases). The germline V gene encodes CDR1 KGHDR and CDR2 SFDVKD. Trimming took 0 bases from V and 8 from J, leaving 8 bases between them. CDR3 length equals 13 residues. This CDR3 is CATSDLQGGTQYF. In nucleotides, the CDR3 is TGTGCCACCAGTGATTTGCAGGGGGGTACGCAGTATTTT.

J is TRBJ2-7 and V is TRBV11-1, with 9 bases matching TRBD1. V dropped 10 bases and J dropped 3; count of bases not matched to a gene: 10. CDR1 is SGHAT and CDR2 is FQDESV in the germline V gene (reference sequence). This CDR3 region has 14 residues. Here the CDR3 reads CATESGTGNYEQYF. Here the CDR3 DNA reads TGTGCCACCGAATCCGGGACAGGGAACTACGAGCAGTACTTC. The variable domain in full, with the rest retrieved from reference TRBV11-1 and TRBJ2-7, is EAEVAQSPRYKITEKSQAVAFWCDPISGHATLYWYRQILGQGPELLVQFQDESVVDDSQLPKDRFSAERLKGVDSTLKIQPAELGDSAMYLCATESGTGNYEQYFGPGTRLTVT.

DNA for the CDR3: TGTGCCAGCAGAGCCGCAGGGGGCTCTGGGGAGCTGTTTTTT. It specifies CASRAAGGSGELFF. The chain joins TRBV6-5 to TRBJ2-2; 8 bases are shared with TRBD1. After removal of 6 bases from V and 8 bases from J, the junction contained 8 bases not matched to a gene. Germline assignment: CDR1 MNHEY and CDR2 SVGAGI. The CDR3 spans 14 residues.

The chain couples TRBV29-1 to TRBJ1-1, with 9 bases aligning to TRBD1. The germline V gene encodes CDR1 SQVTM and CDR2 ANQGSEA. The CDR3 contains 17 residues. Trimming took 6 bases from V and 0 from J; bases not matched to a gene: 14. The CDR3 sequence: CSVDPGQGSPMNTEAFF. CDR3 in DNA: TGCAGCGTGGACCCGGGACAGGGATCTCCCATGAACACTGAAGCTTTCTTT.

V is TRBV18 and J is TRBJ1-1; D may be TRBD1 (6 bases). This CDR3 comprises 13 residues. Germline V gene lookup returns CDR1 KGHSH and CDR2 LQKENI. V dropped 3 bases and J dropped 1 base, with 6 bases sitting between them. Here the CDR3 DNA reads TGTGCCAGCTCACCGGGGGCGAACACTGAAGCTTTCTTT. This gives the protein CASSPGANTEAFF.

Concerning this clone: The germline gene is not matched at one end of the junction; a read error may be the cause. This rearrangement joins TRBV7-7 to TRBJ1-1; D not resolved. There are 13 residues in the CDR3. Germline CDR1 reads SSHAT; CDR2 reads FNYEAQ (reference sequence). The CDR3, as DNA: TGTGCTAGCAGCTCGGAGGCGGGTACTGAAGCTTTCTTT. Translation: CASSSEAGTEAFF.

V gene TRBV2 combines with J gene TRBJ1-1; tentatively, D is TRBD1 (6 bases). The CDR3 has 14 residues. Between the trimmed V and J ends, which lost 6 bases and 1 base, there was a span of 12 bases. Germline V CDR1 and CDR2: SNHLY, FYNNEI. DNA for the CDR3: TGTGCCAGCAGGGGGAGGGGACAGAACACTGAAGCTTTCTTT. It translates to CASRGRGQNTEAFF. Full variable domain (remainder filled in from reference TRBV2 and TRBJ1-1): EPEVTQTPSHQVTQMGQEVILRCVPISNHLYFYWYRQILGQKVEFLVSFYNNEISEKSEIFDDQFSVERPDGSNFTLKIRSTKLEDSAMYFCASRGRGQNTEAFFGQGTRLTVV.

DNA for the CDR3: TGCAGCGTTGAGTCAGGGTCCGGCTACACCTTC. Translating it yields CSVESGSGYTF. This rearrangement joins TRBV29-1 to TRBJ1-2, with D perhaps matching TRBD1 (5 bases). V was clipped by 3 bases and J by 8 bases, with 10 bases between them. Looked up from germline, CDR1 is SQVTM and CDR2 is ANQGSEA. The CDR3 contains 11 residues.